The sequence of this T cell receptor beta chain was determined in a study of blood T cell repertoires in COVID-19. Enrolled during active infection, Seattle patients were then followed longitudinally. Germline CDR1 is SNHLY and CDR2 is FYNNEI. The CDR3 length is 14 residues. The V and J ends lost 7 bases and 3 bases, in that order; junction bases with no gene match: 1. As originally analysed: For nucleated cells, counts were estimated from reference gene primer amplification. Some clones are missing from TCRdb's copy, which holds only in-frame ones; the method was immunoSEQ multiplex PCR. V and J calls and clone size are copied from that table; D and trimming were computed from the DNA. The table has fewer than 250,000 clones, just under 90% seen once.

The clonotype was recovered from a man in his thirties or forties with COVID-19, enrolled during active disease. The sample was peripheral blood. The V gene is TRBV2, the J gene TRBJ1-5; 12 bases fit TRBD1. In DNA, the CDR3 is TGTGCCAGCACGGGACAGGGGGCCAATCAGCCCCAGCATTTT. Encoded protein: CASTGQGANQPQHF. Drawing the rest from reference TRBV2 and TRBJ1-5, the complete variable domain is EPEVTQTPSHQVTQMGQEVILRCVPISNHLYFYWYRQILGQKVEFLVSFYNNEISEKSEIFDDQFSVERPDGSNFTLKIRSTKLEDSAMYFCASTGQGANQPQHFGDGTRLSIL.